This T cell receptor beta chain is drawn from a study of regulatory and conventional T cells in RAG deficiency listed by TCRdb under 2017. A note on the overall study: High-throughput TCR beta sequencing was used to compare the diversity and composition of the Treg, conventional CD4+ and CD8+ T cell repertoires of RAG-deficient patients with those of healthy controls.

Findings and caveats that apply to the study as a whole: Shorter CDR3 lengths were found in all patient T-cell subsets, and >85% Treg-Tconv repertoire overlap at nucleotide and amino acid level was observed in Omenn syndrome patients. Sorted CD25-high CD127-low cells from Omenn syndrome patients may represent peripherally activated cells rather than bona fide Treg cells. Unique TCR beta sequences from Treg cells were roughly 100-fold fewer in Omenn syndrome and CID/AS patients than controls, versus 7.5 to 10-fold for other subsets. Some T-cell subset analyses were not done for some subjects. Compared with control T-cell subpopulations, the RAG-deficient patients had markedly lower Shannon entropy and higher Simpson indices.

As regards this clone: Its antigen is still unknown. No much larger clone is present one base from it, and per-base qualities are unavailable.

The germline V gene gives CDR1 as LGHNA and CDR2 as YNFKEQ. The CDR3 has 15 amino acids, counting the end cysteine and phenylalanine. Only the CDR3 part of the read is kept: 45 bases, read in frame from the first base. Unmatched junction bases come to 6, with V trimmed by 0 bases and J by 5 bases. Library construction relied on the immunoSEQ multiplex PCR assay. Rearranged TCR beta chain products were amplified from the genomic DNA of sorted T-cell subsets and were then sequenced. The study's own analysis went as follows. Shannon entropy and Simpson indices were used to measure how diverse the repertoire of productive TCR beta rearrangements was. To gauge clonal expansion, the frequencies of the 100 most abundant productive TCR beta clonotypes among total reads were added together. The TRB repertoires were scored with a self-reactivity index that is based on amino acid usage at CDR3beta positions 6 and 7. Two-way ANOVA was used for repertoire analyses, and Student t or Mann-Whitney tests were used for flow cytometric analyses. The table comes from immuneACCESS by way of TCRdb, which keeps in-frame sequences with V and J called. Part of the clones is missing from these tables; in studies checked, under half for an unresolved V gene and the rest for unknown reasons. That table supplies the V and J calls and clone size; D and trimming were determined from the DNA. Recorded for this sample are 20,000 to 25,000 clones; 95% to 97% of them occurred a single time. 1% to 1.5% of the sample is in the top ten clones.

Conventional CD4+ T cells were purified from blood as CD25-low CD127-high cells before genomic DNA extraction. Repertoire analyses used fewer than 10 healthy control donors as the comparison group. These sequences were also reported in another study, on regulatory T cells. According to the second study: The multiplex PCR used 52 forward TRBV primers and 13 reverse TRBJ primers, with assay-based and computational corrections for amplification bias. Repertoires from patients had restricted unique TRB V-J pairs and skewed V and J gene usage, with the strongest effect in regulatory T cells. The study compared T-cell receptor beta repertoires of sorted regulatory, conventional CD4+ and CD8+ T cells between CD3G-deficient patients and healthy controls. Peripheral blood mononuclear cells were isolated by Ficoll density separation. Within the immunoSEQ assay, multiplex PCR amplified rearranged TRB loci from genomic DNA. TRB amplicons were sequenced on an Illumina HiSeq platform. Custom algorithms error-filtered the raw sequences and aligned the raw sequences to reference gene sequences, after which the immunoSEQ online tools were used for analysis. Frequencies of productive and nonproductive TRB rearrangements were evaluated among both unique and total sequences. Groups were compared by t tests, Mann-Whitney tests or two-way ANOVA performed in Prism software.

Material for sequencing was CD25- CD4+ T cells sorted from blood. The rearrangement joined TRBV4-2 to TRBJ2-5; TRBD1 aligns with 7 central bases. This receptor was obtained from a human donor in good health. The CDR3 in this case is CASSQERDSRETQYF. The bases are TGTGCCAGCAGCCAAGAGAGGGACAGCCGGGAGACCCAGTACTTC.